Below are 26 T cell receptor beta chains sequenced from a single sample in a study of blood T cell repertoires in COVID-19. Generated by immunoSEQ multiplex PCR, the TCRdb table keeps only in-frame clones and is missing some. The sample holds roughly 130,000 clones, roughly 77% seen once. Sequencing used peripheral blood. The source is a woman aged 65 to 85 with COVID-19, enrolled during active disease.

This chain joins TRBV30 and TRBJ2-6; 9 bases fit TRBD1. Germline loops: CDR1 GTSNPN, CDR2 SVGIG (reference sequence). V shed 0 bases, J shed 0 bases, and the junction held 6 bases outside the gene matches. The CDR3 contains 18 residues. This CDR3 reads CAWSVRWGQGSGANVLTF. CDR3 nucleotides: TGTGCCTGGAGTGTACGGTGGGGACAGGGCTCTGGGGCCAACGTCCTGACTTTC. Looking up the rest from reference TRBV30 and TRBJ2-6 gives the full variable domain: SQTIHQWPATLVQPVGSPLSLECTVEGTSNPNLYWYRQAAGRGLQLLFYSVGIGQISSEVPQNLSASRPQDRQFILSSKKLLLSDSGFYLCAWSVRWGQGSGANVLTFGAGSRLTVL.

In this sample, this clone turned up once. The chain has TRBV7-8 and TRBJ2-7; possibly TRBD2 for D (6 bases). CDR1 and CDR2 (germline): SGHVS, FQNEAQ. The CDR3 loop spans 13 amino acids. V was cut by 1 base and J by 3 bases, with 7 bases left in between. CDR3 region: CASSLGRDYEQYF. Here the CDR3 DNA reads TGTGCCAGCAGCTTAGGGCGGGACTACGAGCAGTACTTC.

V usage is TRBV19 and J usage is TRBJ2-3; 7 bases agree with TRBD1. J gave up 0 bases and V 6 bases, and 9 bases lay outside the gene matches. In germline, CDR1 is LNHDA, CDR2 SQIVND (reference sequence). The CDR3 runs to 16 residues. CDR3 sequence (DNA): TGTGCCAGTAGGGCAAAGGGACAGACTAGCACAGATACGCAGTATTTT. Amino acids: CASRAKGQTSTDTQYF.

The chain combines TRBV28 with TRBJ1-1; D possibly corresponds to TRBD1 (5 bases). Germline V gives CDR1 MDHEN, CDR2 SYDVKM. CDR3 size: 14 residues. The V end was cut by 6 bases, the J end by 8 bases, with 19 bases between. CDR3 residues: CASRPRVTGPEAFF. CDR3 nucleotide sequence: TGTGCCAGCAGACCCAGGGTAACAGGACCCGAAGCTTTCTTT. Looking up the rest from reference TRBV28 and TRBJ1-1 gives the full variable domain: DVKVTQSSRYLVKRTGEKVFLECVQDMDHENMFWYRQDPGLGLRLIYFSYDVKMKEKGDIPEGYSVSREKKERFSLILESASTNQTSMYLCASRPRVTGPEAFFGQGTRLTVV.

The chain is built from TRBV6-5 and TRBJ2-7, with 9 bases aligning to TRBD1. Germline V gene data show CDR1 as MNHEY and CDR2 as SVGAGI. The V and J ends lost 5 bases and 4 bases, in that order; junction bases with no gene match: 6. This CDR3 comprises 14 residues. The CDR3 DNA sequence: TGTGCCAGCAGTCGGGACAGGGCGGAATACGAGCAGTACTTC. Protein product: CASSRDRAEYEQYF.

V usage is TRBV6-6 and J usage is TRBJ1-2, with 7 positions matching TRBD1. Trimming cost V 5 bases and J 6 bases; bases outside gene matches: 9. The CDR3 has 14 residues. Germline CDR1 reads MNHNY; CDR2 reads SVGAGI (reference sequence). The CDR3 DNA reads TGTGCCAGCAGTGACCCCGGGACAGAGGATGGCTACACCTTC. Amino acids: CASSDPGTEDGYTF.

Concerning this clone itself: The sample holds other DNA sequences that translate to the same CDR3. The chain links TRBV18 to TRBJ1-6; 9 nucleotides align to TRBD1. There are 14 residues in the CDR3. The J segment lost 6 bases and the V segment lost 6 bases, leaving 3 bases of the junction unmatched. Per the germline V gene, CDR1 is KGHSH and CDR2 is LQKENI. The CDR3 sequence: CASSPGQGNSPLHF. In nucleotides, the CDR3 is TGTGCCAGCTCGCCGGGACAGGGTAATTCACCCCTCCACTTT.

The chain links TRBV5-1 to TRBJ1-3; no clear D. With 0 bases removed from V and 0 bases from J, the gap between germline ends came to 7 bases. The CDR3 covers 15 residues. CDR1 and CDR2 from the germline V gene are SGHRS and YFSETQ. The chain's CDR3 is CASSLDGSSGNTIYF. The CDR3 DNA reads as TGCGCCAGCAGCTTGGATGGGAGCTCTGGAAACACCATATATTTT.

This rearrangement joins TRBV5-1 to TRBJ1-2, with 11 positions matching TRBD1. The CDR3 extends over 13 amino acids. J was trimmed by 6 bases and V by 3 bases; bases with no gene match: 1. Germline V lookup: CDR1 SGHRS, CDR2 YFSETQ. CDR3 region: CASSSGQGDGYTF. The CDR3 bases are TGCGCCAGCAGCTCGGGACAGGGGGATGGCTACACCTTC.

The gene calls are TRBV5-8 and TRBJ1-5; 10 nucleotides align to TRBD1. Germline loops: CDR1 SGHTS, CDR2 YDEGEE. The length of the CDR3 is 14 residues. The V and J ends lost 6 bases and 7 bases, in that order; junction bases with no gene match: 7. Here the CDR3 DNA reads TGTGCCAGCACCAGGGACAGGGGTAGCCAGCCCCAGCATTTT. This translates into CASTRDRGSQPQHF.

This clone was seen once. The rearrangement joins TRBV27 to TRBJ1-4; no definite D call. From germline, CDR1 is MNHEY and CDR2 SMNVEV (reference sequence). The CDR3 extends over 13 amino acids. The ends were cut back, 5 bases at V and 6 bases at J, with 10 bases in the middle. The CDR3: CASSPAGDEKLFF. In nucleotides, the CDR3 is TGTGCCAGCAGTCCCGCCGGGGATGAAAAACTGTTTTTT. The complete variable domain, with remaining parts taken from reference TRBV27 and TRBJ1-4, reads EAQVTQNPRYLITVTGKKLTVTCSQNMNHEYMSWYRQDPGLGLRQIYYSMNVEVTDKGDVPEGYKVSRKEKRNFPLILESPSPNQTSLYFCASSPAGDEKLFFGSGTQLSVL.

This clone was counted between two and nine times. The rearrangement joins TRBV7-2 to TRBJ1-4; D is unresolved. The CDR3 spans 18 residues. In germline, CDR1 is SGHTA, CDR2 FQGNSA. Trimming pared 4 bases from V and 8 bases from J, leaving 26 bases between. This CDR3 reads CASSYQTSAPSRGEKLFF. The CDR3 region has the DNA TGTGCCAGCAGCTATCAGACTTCGGCCCCCTCAAGAGGAGAAAAACTGTTTTTT.

The V gene is TRBV6-5, the J gene TRBJ1-1; D is possibly TRBD1 (6 bases). CDR1 and CDR2 (germline): MNHEY, SVGAGI. Trimming removed 7 bases at V and 1 base at J, with 13 bases between. This CDR3 is 14 amino acids long. The CDR3 sequence is CASTKGGSNTEAFF. DNA for the CDR3: TGTGCCAGCACCAAAGGGGGTTCGAACACTGAAGCTTTCTTT.

This clone has a count of ten or more. This sequence joins TRBV5-4 and TRBJ1-2; D is possibly TRBD1 (6 bases). Trimming cost V 3 bases and J 5 bases, with 20 bases left between them. From germline, CDR1 is SGHNT and CDR2 YYREEE (reference sequence). The CDR3 is 16 residues long. The CDR3 is CASSSAGTKGRYGYTF. For the CDR3, the DNA is TGTGCCAGCAGCTCCGCCGGGACAAAGGGACGGTATGGCTACACCTTC.

A remark on this clone: Other DNA variants within this sample encode the same CDR3. The V gene is TRBV6-5, the J gene TRBJ1-1, with 8 bases that match TRBD1. The CDR3 is 13 residues long. Germline V gene lookup returns CDR1 MNHEY and CDR2 SVGAGI. J lost 4 bases, V lost 6 bases, and 4 bases had no gene match. The CDR3: CASRDRAPTEAFF. Written as DNA, the CDR3 is TGTGCCAGCAGGGACAGGGCCCCCACTGAAGCTTTCTTT.

The chain couples TRBV18 to TRBJ1-1; D is possibly TRBD1 (5 bases). The CDR3 sequence is 18 residues long. Trimming shortened V by 1 base and J by 0 bases, and 18 bases separated the two germline ends. Germline assignment: CDR1 KGHSH and CDR2 LQKENI. The CDR3: CASSPLAGQFNMNTEAFF. The CDR3 nucleotides are TGTGCCAGCTCACCACTGGCGGGGCAGTTTAACATGAACACTGAAGCTTTCTTT.

J is TRBJ1-2 and V is TRBV3-1 (or the pseudogene TRBV3-2); 7 bases agree with TRBD1. The trim removed 1 base at V and 4 bases at J, leaving 3 bases unmatched. CDR3 length: 14 residues. Germline CDR1 LGHDT, CDR2 YNNKEL (reference sequence). The CDR3 DNA is TGTGCCAGCAGCCAAGTAAGGACAGGCTATGGCTACACCTTC. Residues: CASSQVRTGYGYTF.

The chain combines TRBV10-3 with TRBJ1-3, with 8 bases that match TRBD1. V gave up 10 bases and J gave up 0 bases; unmatched junction bases: 2. In germline, CDR1 is ENHRY, CDR2 SYGVKD. This CDR3 has 13 amino acids. Here the CDR3 DNA reads TGTGCCACGACAGGGGCCTCTGGAAACACCATATATTTT. Its translation is CATTGASGNTIYF.

This sequence joins TRBV6-2 or TRBV6-3 and TRBJ2-5; 8 bases are shared with TRBD1. The CDR3 contains 14 residues. V was pared by 2 bases and J by 7 bases, with 6 bases of the junction left unmatched. Germline assignment: CDR1 MNHEY and CDR2 SVGEGT. This CDR3 reads CASSYAGGAGTQYF. The CDR3 nucleotides read TGTGCCAGCAGTTACGCAGGGGGCGCCGGGACCCAGTACTTC.

J is TRBJ2-7 and V is TRBV12-3 or TRBV12-4, with TRBD1 as a possible D gene (7 bases). With 9 bases removed from V and 3 bases from J, the gap between germline ends came to 15 bases. The CDR3 sequence is 13 residues long. CDR3 loop: CASRGRRGYEQYF. The DNA for the CDR3 is TGTGCCAGTAGGGGGCGGAGGGGCTACGAGCAGTACTTC.

The chain links TRBV29-1 to TRBJ1-2, with 8 nucleotides matching TRBD1. V shed 6 bases, J shed 3 bases, and the junction held 3 bases outside the gene matches. This CDR3 has 12 residues. The germline gives CDR1 SQVTM, CDR2 ANQGSEA. The CDR3 nucleotides are TGCAGCGTGGGACAGGACGACTATGGCTACACCTTC. Its translation: CSVGQDDYGYTF.

V and J are TRBV13 and TRBJ2-7; TRBD1 is a possible D gene (5 bases). The CDR3 runs 13 residues. Trimming removed 5 bases at V and 1 base at J, with 9 bases between. CDR1 is PRHDT and CDR2 is FYEKMQ in the germline V gene (reference sequence). The CDR3 DNA is TGTGCCAGCAGCACACAGGATTCCTACGAGCAGTACTTC. The encoded protein is CASSTQDSYEQYF.

This clone was recorded only once. The V gene is TRBV2, the J gene TRBJ1-1; 8 bases fit TRBD1. The junction had 6 bases not matched to a gene; V was cut back by 7 bases and J by 5 bases. This CDR3 is 13 amino acids long. The germline V gene encodes CDR1 SNHLY and CDR2 FYNNEI. For the CDR3, the DNA is TGTGCCAGCAAAGGACAGGGAGGTACTGAAGCTTTCTTT. Translating it yields CASKGQGGTEAFF. Based on the CDR3 plus reference TRBV2 and TRBJ1-1, the full variable domain is EPEVTQTPSHQVTQMGQEVILRCVPISNHLYFYWYRQILGQKVEFLVSFYNNEISEKSEIFDDQFSVERPDGSNFTLKIRSTKLEDSAMYFCASKGQGGTEAFFGQGTRLTVV.

This sequence joins TRBV18 and TRBJ2-5, with 7 bases fitting TRBD1. Germline CDR1 is KGHSH and CDR2 is LQKENI. This CDR3 spans 15 amino acids. J lost 5 bases, V lost 1 base, and 7 bases had no gene match. The CDR3 reads CASSPQKGAGETQYF. CDR3 in DNA: TGTGCCAGCTCACCACAGAAGGGGGCAGGCGAGACCCAGTACTTC.

The rearrangement uses TRBV15 and TRBJ1-3, with D tentatively TRBD1 (6 bases). Trimming left V 8 bases short and J 3 bases short, with 14 bases between. The CDR3 runs 14 residues. The germline V gene encodes CDR1 LNHNV and CDR2 YYDKDF (reference sequence). The CDR3 protein is CATQPTGRGNTIYF. DNA for the CDR3: TGTGCCACCCAACCGACAGGCCGTGGAAACACCATATATTTT. Looking up the rest from reference TRBV15 and TRBJ1-3 gives the full variable domain: DAMVIQNPRYQVTQFGKPVTLSCSQTLNHNVMYWYQQKSSQAPKLLFHYYDKDFNNEADTPDNFQSRRPNTSFCFLDIRSPGLGDTAMYLCATQPTGRGNTIYFGEGSWLTVV.

The chain couples TRBV3-1 (or the pseudogene TRBV3-2) to TRBJ1-1; 8 bases align to TRBD1. CDR3 length equals 13 residues. V dropped 4 bases and J dropped 4; count of bases not matched to a gene: 2. Per germline, CDR1 LGHDT and CDR2 YNNKEL (reference sequence). The CDR3 DNA is TGTGCCAGCAGCCGCGGGACAGGCACTGAAGCTTTCTTT. This encodes CASSRGTGTEAFF.